These 18 T cell receptor beta chains share one sample of origin, sequenced in a study of CD8+CD57+ T cells in acquired aplastic anemia. Genomic DNA acted as the template from which TCR beta VDJ combination and CDR3 sequence profiling were carried out. From the reads, TCRdb called clonotypes with MiXCR, one entry per CDR3 protein. Counted here are about half a million distinct CDR3 sequences, around 33% occurring once; the ten biggest clones make up roughly 0.89%. Flow cytometry had shown expanded CD8+CD57+ cells in the patients chosen for sequencing. The sequencing sample was made of sorted CD4+, CD8+, or CD8+CD57+ T cells (not recorded which) from PBMCs. Receptors originate from a human donor with aplastic anemia.

The chain combines TRBV2 with TRBJ2-7; TRBD1 is a possible D gene (5 bases). V gave up 9 bases and J gave up 2 bases, with 14 bases separating them. The germline gives CDR1 SNHLY, CDR2 FYNNEI. The CDR3 runs 13 residues. The DNA for the CDR3 is TGTGCCAGTAAACCCCAGGGAACCTACGAGCAGTACGTC. It codes for CASKPQGTYEQYV.

This clonotype came up a few times. J is TRBJ1-1 and V is TRBV9; D unresolved. The CDR3 spans 15 residues. V shed 0 bases and J shed 0 bases, with 9 bases lying between them. Germline assignment: CDR1 SGDLS and CDR2 YYNGEE. The CDR3 region has the DNA TGTGCCAGCAGCGTAGCATCAGCCTTGAACACTGAAGCTTTCTTT. This sequence encodes CASSVASALNTEAFF.

Many counts were recorded for this clonotype. The chain couples TRBV2 to TRBJ2-7, with D tentatively TRBD1 (6 bases). Germline-derived CDR1 and CDR2 are SNHLY and FYNNEI. V was cut by 4 bases and J by 5 bases, with 18 bases left in between. The CDR3 totals 15 residues. This chain's CDR3 is CASSALSRRGNEQYF. The CDR3 DNA is TGTGCCAGCAGTGCGCTATCGCGCAGGGGTAACGAGCAGTACTTC.

The table lists this clonotype with a count of one. The chain recombines TRBV25-1 with TRBJ1-6, with 9 positions matching TRBD1. V shed 6 bases and J 7 bases; nucleotides not matched to a gene: 7. This CDR3 is 15 amino acids long. Germline values: CDR1 MGHDK, CDR2 SYGVNS. CDR3 DNA: TGTGCCAGCAGCCCAGGGACAGGGACAAATTCACCCCTCCACTTT. It specifies CASSPGTGTNSPLHF.

This rearrangement joins TRBV14 to TRBJ1-4; perhaps TRBD1 as D (6 bases). Trimming pared 0 bases from V and 7 bases from J, leaving 15 bases between. CDR3 length equals 16 residues. Germline values: CDR1 SGHDN, CDR2 FVKESK. The CDR3 nucleotides read TGTGCCAGCAGCCAAGAGGACAGCCCGAAGATTGAAAAACTGTTTTTT. It codes for CASSQEDSPKIEKLFF.

As for this clonotype: This may be a read error: a much more frequent sequence differs by one nucleotide. The CDR3 nucleotides are TGCGGTGCACAGCCCTACAGGGGAGATCAGCCCCAGCATTTT. This gives the protein CGAQPYRGDQPQHF. The J gene is TRBJ1-5, the V gene TRBV20-1; 7 bases match TRBD1. Germline V CDR1 and CDR2: DFQATT, SNEGSKA (reference sequence). The CDR3 runs to 14 residues.

This chain's CDR3 is CASSVTSGNKNEQYF. The DNA for the CDR3 is TGTGCCAGCAGTGTGACTAGCGGGAACAAAAACGAGCAGTACTTC. The chain uses TRBV6-1 and TRBJ2-7; 11 bases map to TRBD2. The V gene end was trimmed by 4 bases and the J gene end by 5 bases; junction bases not matched to a gene: 7. The CDR3 loop spans 15 amino acids. The germline gives CDR1 MNHNS, CDR2 SASEGT.

There are many counts of this clonotype. V gene TRBV20-1 combines with J gene TRBJ1-3; no definite D call. This CDR3 comprises 12 residues. Deletions cut 3 bases from V and 4 bases from J, with 7 bases between. CDR1 is DFQATT, CDR2 SNEGSKA, per germline (reference sequence). The CDR3 DNA is TGCAGTGCTAGGATCACAGGAAACACCATATATTTT. Protein product: CSARITGNTIYF.

This clonotype was seen a few times. The rearrangement uses TRBV7-2 and TRBJ1-1; D call uncertain. Trimming took 3 bases from V and 7 from J, leaving 6 bases between them. The CDR3 runs to 11 residues. Germline V gene lookup returns CDR1 SGHTA and CDR2 FQGNSA. The CDR3 nucleotides are TGTGCCAGCAGCTTGGAAGGTGAAGCTTTCTTT. Residues: CASSLEGEAFF.

This chain connects TRBV25-1 to TRBJ1-1; D gene uncertain. Germline V gene lookup returns CDR1 MGHDK and CDR2 SYGVNS. The CDR3 has 14 residues. The V end was cut by 8 bases, the J end by 1 base, with 14 bases between. This CDR3 is CASSSLARNTEAFF. In nucleotides, the CDR3 is TGTGCCAGCTCATCTCTCGCTAGGAACACTGAAGCTTTCTTT.

Notes on this clonotype: This could be a read error, since a much larger clone is one nucleotide away. Here the CDR3 omits its conserved ending phenylalanine or tryptophan, so a read error is the likely source. V usage is TRBV19 and J usage is TRBJ1-5, with TRBD1 identical over 8 bases. There are 17 residues in the CDR3. Germline V gene data show CDR1 as LNHDA and CDR2 as SQIVND (reference sequence). With 5 bases clipped from V and 0 bases from J, the junction kept 9 bases outside the gene matches. The CDR3 bases are TGTGCCAGTAGTTTAGCGACAGGGGACTATAGCAATCAGCCCCAGCATTCT. This translates into CASSLATGDYSNQPQHS.

This clonotype was counted between two and nine times. This CDR3 is missing its conserved last phenylalanine or tryptophan, likely due to a read error. The limits of the CDR3 on the DNA are not certain, so only TCRdb's listed CDR3 is given. The J gene is TRBJ2-7, the V gene TRBV6-1; the table names TRBD2, a call not compared with the DNA. The length of the CDR3 is 12 amino acids, counting both ends. The germline gives CDR1 MNHNS, CDR2 SASEGT. CDR3 in amino acids: CASREGVDYQFL.

The chain is built from TRBV20-1 and TRBJ1-5; 8 bases map to TRBD1. The V segment lost 3 bases and the J segment 4 bases; nucleotides outside the gene matches: 14. Germline CDR1 and CDR2: DFQATT and SNEGSKA (reference sequence). The CDR3 sequence is 17 residues long. CDR3 nucleotide sequence: TGCAGTGCTAGGGCCCCGGGACAGGCATTTAGGAATCAGCCCCAGCATTTT. Translation: CSARAPGQAFRNQPQHF.

This chain connects TRBV10-3 to TRBJ1-5; possible D gene TRBD1, 6 bases. Trimming took 4 bases from V and 4 from J, leaving 11 bases between them. This CDR3 comprises 14 residues. The germline V gene has CDR1 ENHRY and CDR2 SYGVKD. CDR3 in DNA: TGTGCCATCAGTGCTGACAGGTCGAATCAGCCCCAGCATTTT. Protein: CAISADRSNQPQHF.

The chain is built from TRBV5-4 and TRBJ1-6, with D possibly matching TRBD1 (5 bases). The germline V and J ends were trimmed by 2 bases and 6 bases, with 21 bases remaining between them. The CDR3 loop spans 18 amino acids. CDR1 and CDR2 (germline): SGHNT, YYREEE (reference sequence). The CDR3 DNA follows: TGTGCCAGCAGCTTTTGGGTCAATGTAGGAGGGGCTAATTCACCCCTCCACTTT. It translates to CASSFWVNVGGANSPLHF.

The chain combines TRBV5-1 with TRBJ2-1; D gene unclear. Trimming removed 0 bases from V and 5 bases from J, with 9 bases in between. Germline CDR1 is SGHRS and CDR2 is YFSETQ. The CDR3 covers 14 residues. CDR3 sequence: CASSLGAENNEQFF. DNA for the CDR3: TGCGCCAGCAGCTTGGGTGCGGAAAACAATGAGCAGTTCTTC.

This clonotype was observed a few times. This chain joins TRBV20-1 and TRBJ2-7; weak D call: TRBD2 (6 bases). The CDR3 consists of 14 residues. Germline CDR1 DFQATT, CDR2 SNEGSKA (reference sequence). V was pared by 3 bases and J by 0 bases, with 12 bases between. CDR3 sequence reads: CSARVVGSSYEQYF. DNA for the CDR3: TGCAGTGCTAGGGTGGTCGGGAGCTCCTACGAGCAGTACTTC.

The gene calls are TRBV15 and TRBJ1-2; TRBD1 might be the D (6 bases). This CDR3 has 14 residues. Germline V CDR1 and CDR2: LNHNV, YYDKDF (reference sequence). V shed 5 bases and J shed 3 bases, with 13 bases lying between them. For the CDR3, the DNA is TGTGCCACCAGCGGGGACAAAGCTTACTATGGCTACACCTTC. Protein: CATSGDKAYYGYTF.